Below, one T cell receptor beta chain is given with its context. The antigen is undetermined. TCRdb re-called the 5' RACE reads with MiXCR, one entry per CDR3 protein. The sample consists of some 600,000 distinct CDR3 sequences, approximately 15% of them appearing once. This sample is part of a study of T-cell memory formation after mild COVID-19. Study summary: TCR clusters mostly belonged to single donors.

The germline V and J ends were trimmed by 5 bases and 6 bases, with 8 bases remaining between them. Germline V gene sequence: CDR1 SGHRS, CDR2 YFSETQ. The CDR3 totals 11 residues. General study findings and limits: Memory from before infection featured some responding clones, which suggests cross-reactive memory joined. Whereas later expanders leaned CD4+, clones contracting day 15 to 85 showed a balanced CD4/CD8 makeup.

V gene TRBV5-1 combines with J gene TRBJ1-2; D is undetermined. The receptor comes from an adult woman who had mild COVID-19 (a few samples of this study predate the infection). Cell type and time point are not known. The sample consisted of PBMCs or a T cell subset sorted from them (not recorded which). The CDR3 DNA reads TGCGCCAGCAGAAACAACAATGGCTACACCTTC. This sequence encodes CASRNNNGYTF. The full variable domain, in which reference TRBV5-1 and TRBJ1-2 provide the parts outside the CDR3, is KAGVTQTPRYLIKTRGQQVTLSCSPISGHRSVSWYQQTPGQGLQFLFEYFSETQRNKGNFPGRFSGRQFSNSRSEMNVSTLELGDSALYLCASRNNNGYTFGSGTRLTVV.